Below, 27 T cell receptor beta chains from the same sample are listed, as sequenced in a study of blood T cell repertoires in COVID-19. Clones were sequenced by immunoSEQ multiplex PCR, and TCRdb holds only the in-frame ones, with some missing. Of a few hundred thousand clones in the sample, approximately 84% are singletons; the top ten hold roughly 8.6%. The specimen sequenced was peripheral blood. Receptor source: a human donor in a cohort sampled during active COVID-19.

The count of this clone is one. This chain uses TRBV7-9 with TRBJ2-5; 10 bases match TRBD2. The CDR3 totals 15 residues. Germline V gives CDR1 SEHNR, CDR2 FQNEAQ (reference sequence). V was clipped by 4 bases and J by 2 bases; unmatched bases: 4. The CDR3 protein is CASSSSGSWQETQYF. Here the CDR3 DNA reads TGTGCCAGCAGCTCTAGCGGGAGTTGGCAAGAGACCCAGTACTTC.

The chain combines TRBV28 with TRBJ1-6, with a weak D call TRBD1 (5 bases). Per germline, CDR1 MDHEN and CDR2 SYDVKM. This CDR3 spans 12 amino acids. V shed 3 bases and J shed 11 bases, with 8 bases lying between them. CDR3 coding DNA: TGTGCCAGCAGTTTGCGGGGGGCACCCCTCCACTTT. Translation gives CASSLRGAPLHF.

A few counts support this clone. The chain recombines TRBV11-2 with TRBJ1-1, with D maybe TRBD1 (6 bases). Germline values: CDR1 SGHAT, CDR2 FQNNGV. CDR3 length equals 14 residues. Trimming took off 3 bases at V and 11 bases at J, with 19 bases between the two ends. In DNA form, the CDR3 reads TGTGCCAGCAGCTTGACCCCAGGGGTCCGTCAGGCTTTCTTT. Translating it yields CASSLTPGVRQAFF.

The J gene is TRBJ1-1, the V gene TRBV6-5; a possible D gene is TRBD1 (6 bases). Trimming took off 6 bases at V and 0 bases at J, with 14 bases between the two ends. This CDR3 is 15 amino acids long. The germline gives CDR1 MNHEY, CDR2 SVGAGI. The CDR3 spells CASRGAGTLNTEAFF. CDR3 nucleotides: TGTGCCAGCAGGGGGGCCGGGACACTGAACACTGAAGCTTTCTTT.

This clone was seen once. V usage is TRBV6-5 and J usage is TRBJ2-5; TRBD2 aligns across 7 bases. V trimming: 6 bases; J trimming: 5 bases; junction bases outside the gene matches: 12. CDR1 and CDR2 from the germline V gene are MNHEY and SVGAGI. The CDR3 has 15 residues. CDR3 DNA: TGTGCCAGCAGGCTAAGCGGGGCCTCCCATGAGACCCAGTACTTC. Encoded protein: CASRLSGASHETQYF.

The V call is TRBV7-8, the J call TRBJ1-6, with 9 bases lining up with TRBD1. V was pared by 0 bases and J by 9 bases, with 3 bases of the junction left unmatched. This CDR3 comprises 15 residues. Germline V gives CDR1 SGHVS, CDR2 FQNEAQ. As DNA, the CDR3 is TGTGCCAGCAGCTTAGCGGGACAGGGCTCTTCACCCCTCCACTTT. Residues: CASSLAGQGSSPLHF.

The chain has TRBV11-2 and TRBJ2-7; TRBD2 matches 12 bases. The germline V gene encodes CDR1 SGHAT and CDR2 FQNNGV. With 0 bases clipped from V and 4 bases from J, the junction kept 1 base outside the gene matches. The CDR3 consists of 15 residues. The CDR3 spells CASSLELAGGYEQYF. The CDR3 nucleotides read TGTGCCAGCAGCTTAGAACTAGCGGGGGGATACGAGCAGTACTTC.

Notes on this clone: Sequence at one end of the junction differs from germline and may be a read error. The chain links TRBV3-1 (or the pseudogene TRBV3-2) to TRBJ1-1, with a tentative D call TRBD1 (5 bases). Germline V lookup: CDR1 LGHDT, CDR2 YNNKEL (reference sequence). CDR3 length: 15 amino acids. The CDR3 spells CAGSRPRGMNTEAFF. DNA of the CDR3: TGTGCCGGCAGCCGACCAAGGGGCATGAACACTGAAGCTTTCTTT.

Comment on this clone: A read error may produce the germline difference seen at one junction end. This chain links TRBV5-1 with TRBJ1-4; TRBD1 matches at 10 bases. CDR1 and CDR2 from the germline V gene are SGHRS and YFSETQ. CDR3 size: 14 residues. This chain's CDR3 is CVSSRTGGPEKLFF. The CDR3 nucleotides read TGCGTCAGCAGCAGGACAGGGGGTCCTGAAAAACTGTTTTTT. Filled out from reference TRBV5-1 and TRBJ1-4, the complete variable domain reads KAGVTQTPRYLIKTRGQQVTLSCSPISGHRSVSWYQQTPGQGLQFLFEYFSETQRNKGNFPGRFSGRQFSNSRSEMNVSTLELGDSALYLCVSSRTGGPEKLFFGSGTQLSVL.

This chain links TRBV6-5 with TRBJ2-7; TRBD1 is a possible D gene (6 bases). Germline CDR1 reads MNHEY; CDR2 reads SVGAGI. Trimming stripped 9 bases from V and 4 bases from J, with 16 bases between. The CDR3 is 13 residues long. The CDR3 DNA is TGTGCCAGTCAAAGGGGGAAAGGGTACGAGCAGTACTTC. Amino acids: CASQRGKGYEQYF.

This clone was recorded once. The chain uses TRBV7-2 and TRBJ2-1, with TRBD1 identical over 11 bases. The CDR3 totals 16 residues. Trimming took 5 bases from V and 3 from J; bases not matched to a gene: 6. Germline lookup yields CDR1 SGHTA and CDR2 FQGNSA. CDR3 loop: CASSTSGTGGYNEQFF. For the CDR3, the DNA is TGTGCCAGCAGCACATCCGGGACAGGGGGCTACAATGAGCAGTTCTTC.

The chain employs TRBV19 and TRBJ1-2; 9 nucleotides align to TRBD1. CDR1 LNHDA and CDR2 SQIVND come from the germline V gene (reference sequence). The J segment lost 6 bases and the V segment lost 3 bases, leaving 5 bases of the junction unmatched. This CDR3 contains 14 residues. CDR3: CASSIVGQGHGYTF. In nucleotides, the CDR3 is TGTGCCAGTAGTATTGTGGGACAGGGTCATGGCTACACCTTC.

The chain combines TRBV28 with TRBJ1-2, with D possibly being TRBD1 (6 bases). The germline gives CDR1 MDHEN, CDR2 SYDVKM. V was cut by 5 bases and J by 4 bases, with 14 bases left in between. This CDR3 comprises 14 residues. CDR3: CASSPSDRSYGYTF. CDR3 coding DNA: TGTGCCAGCAGTCCCTCAGACAGGAGCTATGGCTACACCTTC.

This sequence joins TRBV9 and TRBJ1-1; possible D gene TRBD1, 6 bases. Trimming removed 5 bases at V and 1 base at J, with 12 bases between. This CDR3 contains 14 residues. Germline CDR1 and CDR2: SGDLS and YYNGEE. DNA for the CDR3: TGTGCCAGCAGTCAACAGGGTTGGAACACTGAAGCTTTCTTT. It specifies CASSQQGWNTEAFF.

The chain's CDR3 is CASTTGSAATNEKLFF. CDR3 nucleotides: TGTGCCAGCACCACAGGATCTGCGGCAACTAATGAAAAACTGTTTTTT. V is TRBV2 and J is TRBJ1-4, with D tentatively TRBD1 (5 bases). Trimming left V 7 bases short and J 0 bases short, with 15 bases between. Germline V CDR1 and CDR2: SNHLY, FYNNEI. The CDR3 is 16 residues long.

The genes are TRBV6-5 and TRBJ2-1; D might be TRBD2 (6 bases). V lost 0 bases and J lost 7, with 16 bases in between. This CDR3 has 16 amino acids. Germline V lookup: CDR1 MNHEY, CDR2 SVGAGI. The CDR3 spells CASSYSIVHGLNEQFF. CDR3 DNA sequence: TGTGCCAGCAGTTACTCGATTGTACACGGACTAAATGAGCAGTTCTTC.

The chain is built from TRBV2 and TRBJ2-3, with 7 bases fitting TRBD1. The ends lost 6 bases at V and 7 bases at J; junction bases unmatched: 16. The germline gives CDR1 SNHLY, CDR2 FYNNEI. The CDR3 length is 16 residues. CDR3 in DNA: TGTGCCAGCAGAGGCACCCTGGGACAGACGAAACATACGCAGTATTTT. Translated, it gives CASRGTLGQTKHTQYF. The complete variable domain, with remaining parts taken from reference TRBV2 and TRBJ2-3, reads EPEVTQTPSHQVTQMGQEVILRCVPISNHLYFYWYRQILGQKVEFLVSFYNNEISEKSEIFDDQFSVERPDGSNFTLKIRSTKLEDSAMYFCASRGTLGQTKHTQYFGPGTRLTVL.

The J gene is TRBJ1-1, the V gene TRBV27, with no clear D. V was cut by 3 bases and J by 4 bases, with 12 bases left in between. Germline loops: CDR1 MNHEY, CDR2 SMNVEV (reference sequence). The CDR3 consists of 14 residues. CDR3 loop: CASSFKTQATEAFF. In nucleotides, the CDR3 is TGTGCCAGCAGTTTCAAGACCCAGGCCACTGAAGCTTTCTTT.

This clone showed up just once. The rearrangement links TRBV4-3 to TRBJ1-1, with 7 bases that match TRBD1. J lost 1 base, V lost 3 bases, and 8 bases had no gene match. The germline CDR1 and CDR2 sequences are LGHNA and YSLEER. The CDR3 sequence is 16 residues long. CDR3 region: CASSQAATGPNTEAFF. The CDR3 region has the DNA TGCGCCAGCAGCCAGGCGGCGACAGGGCCGAACACTGAAGCTTTCTTT.

The chain couples TRBV20-1 to TRBJ1-4; D gene unclear. CDR3 length equals 11 residues. Germline CDR1 reads DFQATT; CDR2 reads SNEGSKA (reference sequence). Between the trimmed V and J ends, which lost 0 bases and 8 bases, there was a span of 4 bases. CDR3 in amino acids: CSARDREKLFF. The CDR3 region has the DNA TGCAGTGCTAGAGATCGGGAAAAACTGTTTTTT.

The gene calls are TRBV12-3 or TRBV12-4 and TRBJ2-5; 7 nucleotides agree with TRBD2. V dropped 8 bases and J dropped 5; count of bases not matched to a gene: 8. The CDR3 is 13 amino acids. CDR3 loop: CASGQGGLETQYF. The CDR3 nucleotides read TGTGCCAGCGGCCAGGGAGGGTTGGAGACCCAGTACTTC.

The chain carries TRBV2 and TRBJ2-2, with D possibly TRBD2 on 6 matching bases. Looked up from germline, CDR1 is SNHLY and CDR2 is FYNNEI. V was clipped by 6 bases and J by 1 base, with 12 bases between them. CDR3 length: 15 amino acids. The CDR3 is CASRAGTWNTGELFF. DNA for the CDR3: TGTGCCAGCAGGGCCGGGACTTGGAACACCGGGGAGCTGTTTTTT.

The chain carries TRBV5-1 and TRBJ2-7, with D possibly TRBD1 on 5 matching bases. V lost 2 bases, J lost 2 bases, and 11 bases lay in between. Germline V gene data show CDR1 as SGHRS and CDR2 as YFSETQ. The CDR3 loop spans 14 amino acids. CDR3: CASSLGQWPYEQYF. DNA of the CDR3: TGCGCCAGCAGCTTAGGACAATGGCCCTACGAGCAGTACTTC.

This chain connects TRBV2 to TRBJ1-5; D perhaps matches TRBD1 (5 bases). The germline CDR1 and CDR2 sequences are SNHLY and FYNNEI. The CDR3 consists of 15 residues. The V gene lost 6 bases and the J gene lost 0 bases, with 12 bases spanning the gap. CDR3 DNA sequence: TGTGCCAGCAGGGCGGGACTTTTTAGCAATCAGCCCCAGCATTTT. This translates into CASRAGLFSNQPQHF.

The chain carries TRBV15 and TRBJ1-4, with D maybe TRBD1 (5 bases). The CDR3 spans 15 residues. Germline lookup yields CDR1 LNHNV and CDR2 YYDKDF (reference sequence). Trimming cost V 3 bases and J 5 bases, with 13 bases left between them. CDR3 in amino acids: CATSRGGTGNEKLFF. As DNA, the CDR3 is TGTGCCACCAGCAGGGGAGGGACCGGGAATGAAAAACTGTTTTTT.

V gene TRBV19 combines with J gene TRBJ2-7; a weak D match, TRBD2 (5 bases). Germline loops: CDR1 LNHDA, CDR2 SQIVND (reference sequence). The CDR3 contains 15 residues. V gave up 4 bases and J gave up 2 bases, with 15 bases separating them. The CDR3 DNA reads TGTGCCAGTAGTAAGCGAGAGGGTGAGGCCTACGAGCAGTACTTC. This encodes CASSKREGEAYEQYF.

The rearrangement links TRBV12-3 or TRBV12-4 to TRBJ1-2, with D possibly matching TRBD1 (6 bases). The CDR3 has 12 residues. V lost 6 bases, J lost 4 bases, and 9 bases lay in between. CDR3 residues: CASRRGGYGYTF. The CDR3 coding sequence is TGTGCCAGCAGGAGGGGGGGCTATGGCTACACCTTC.